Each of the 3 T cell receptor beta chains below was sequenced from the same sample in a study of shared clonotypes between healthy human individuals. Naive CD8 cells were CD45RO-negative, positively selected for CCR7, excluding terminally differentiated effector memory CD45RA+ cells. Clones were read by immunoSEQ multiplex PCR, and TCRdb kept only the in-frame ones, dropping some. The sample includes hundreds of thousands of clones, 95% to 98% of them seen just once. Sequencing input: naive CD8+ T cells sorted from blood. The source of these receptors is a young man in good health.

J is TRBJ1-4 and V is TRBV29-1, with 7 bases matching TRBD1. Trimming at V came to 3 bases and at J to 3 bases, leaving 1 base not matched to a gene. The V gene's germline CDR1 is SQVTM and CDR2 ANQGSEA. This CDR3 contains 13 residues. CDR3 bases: TGCAGCGTTGACAGGGGGTCTAATGAAAAACTGTTTTTT. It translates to CSVDRGSNEKLFF.

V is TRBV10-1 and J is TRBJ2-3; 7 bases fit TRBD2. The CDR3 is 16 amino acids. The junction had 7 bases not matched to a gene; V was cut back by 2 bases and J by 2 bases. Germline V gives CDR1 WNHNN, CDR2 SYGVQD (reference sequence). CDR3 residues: CASSEGREPTTDTQYF. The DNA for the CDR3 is TGCGCCAGCAGTGAGGGGAGGGAGCCCACCACAGATACGCAGTATTTT.

The CDR3 spells CASSHEAKEEQYF. The CDR3 nucleotides are TGTGCCAGCAGCCACGAAGCAAAGGAAGAGCAGTACTTC. The chain couples TRBV7-9 to TRBJ2-7; D is unresolved. The CDR3 runs 13 residues. The germline V gene encodes CDR1 SEHNR and CDR2 FQNEAQ (reference sequence). The V end was cut by 5 bases, the J end by 7 bases, with 15 bases between.